This TCR beta chain stems from a study of blood T cell repertoires in COVID-19. Study-level background: Sites in the United States, Italy and Spain provided acute and convalescent COVID-19 samples. In each case, the material was cDNA or gDNA derived from T cells, B-cell-depleted T cells, or PBMCs.

V lost 6 bases and J lost 2, with 11 bases in between. This CDR3 contains 15 residues. The V gene's germline CDR1 is MDHEN and CDR2 SYDVKM. In the original workflow: The authors estimated nucleated cell counts from reference gene primer amplification. The assay was immunoSEQ multiplex PCR, and TCRdb's table has in-frame clones only and misses some. Clone size and the V and J calls come from that table; the DNA yielded D and trimming. Of more than 85,000 clones in the sample, about four fifths were seen once. Of note for this clone: The sample contains more than one DNA sequence encoding this CDR3.

The receptor was derived from a man aged 65 to 85 with acute or convalescent COVID-19. The chain uses TRBV28 and TRBJ2-6, with D unresolved. Input material: peripheral blood. CDR3 in DNA: TGTGCCAGCAGATTGATCCGAGCTGGGGCCAACGTCCTGACTTTC. It codes for CASRLIRAGANVLTF.